Listed below are T cell receptor beta chains from one sample, sequenced in a study of early T cells in non-severe SARS-CoV-2 infection. TCRdb reanalysed the 5' RACE reads using MiXCR and keeps one entry per CDR3 protein. This table has over 45,000 distinct CDR3 sequences, around 15% appearing once. The input for sequencing was whole blood, taken at baseline. These receptors originate from an adult who was a healthcare worker with PCR-confirmed SARS-CoV-2 infection or an uninfected control (not recorded which). CDR3s include the opening cysteine and the closing phenylalanine or tryptophan. The D gene is left open where the match is weak. The size entry is marked missing in some rows and otherwise reads once, few, many or a size class.

D gene: TRBD1
V gene: TRBV5-1
J gene: TRBJ2-7
clone size: many
CDR3 DNA: TGCGCCAGCAGCATCACCGCCTCAGCAGGGGGCAAGTACGAGCAGTACTTC
CDR3 protein: CASSITASAGGKYEQYF

D gene: NA
V gene: TRBV11-2
J gene: TRBJ2-7
clone size: NA
CDR3 DNA: TGTGCCAGCAGCCCCCCCCTTATGGAGCAGTACTTC
CDR3 protein: CASSPPLMEQYF

D gene: TRBD2
V gene: TRBV5-6
J gene: TRBJ2-1
clone size: few
CDR3 DNA: TGTGCCAGCAGCTTGGTGACAGCGGGAACCGACCCGGCTGAGCAGTTCTTC
CDR3 protein: CASSLVTAGTDPAEQFF

D gene: NA
V gene: TRBV3-1
J gene: TRBJ1-1
clone size: many
CDR3 DNA: TGTGCCAGCAGCCAAGTAGGCCTAAACACTGAAGCTTTCTTT
CDR3 protein: CASSQVGLNTEAFF

D gene: NA
V gene: TRBV20-1
J gene: TRBJ1-1
clone size: NA
CDR3 DNA: TGCAGTGCTAGGGGCGGGGCAGGGAATACTGAAGCTTTCTTT
CDR3 protein: CSARGGAGNTEAFF

D gene: TRBD2
V gene: TRBV6-1
J gene: TRBJ2-3
clone size: few
CDR3 DNA: TGTGCCAGCAGTCCCCGAACAGGGACTAGCGGGCGTCGGGTCCAGGATACGCAGTATTTT
CDR3 protein: CASSPRTGTSGRRVQDTQYF

D gene: TRBD2
V gene: TRBV11-2
J gene: TRBJ2-3
clone size: NA
CDR3 DNA: TGTGCCAGCAATTCTTTAGCGGGGGGGCAGAATACGCAGTATTTT
CDR3 protein: CASNSLAGGQNTQYF

D gene: NA
V gene: TRBV3-1
J gene: TRBJ2-5
clone size: NA
CDR3 DNA: TGTGCCAGCAGCCGAAACCAGGGATCTGGAGAGACCCAGTACTTC
CDR3 protein: CASSRNQGSGETQYF

D gene: NA
V gene: TRBV6-6
J gene: TRBJ2-1
clone size: many
CDR3 DNA: TGTGCCAGCAGTTACTCGGGGCAAAATGAGCAGTTCTTC
CDR3 protein: CASSYSGQNEQFF

D gene: NA
V gene: TRBV18
J gene: TRBJ1-2
clone size: many
CDR3 DNA: TGTGCCAGCTCACCAAGGGAGGCGAACTATGGCTACACCTTC
CDR3 protein: CASSPREANYGYTF